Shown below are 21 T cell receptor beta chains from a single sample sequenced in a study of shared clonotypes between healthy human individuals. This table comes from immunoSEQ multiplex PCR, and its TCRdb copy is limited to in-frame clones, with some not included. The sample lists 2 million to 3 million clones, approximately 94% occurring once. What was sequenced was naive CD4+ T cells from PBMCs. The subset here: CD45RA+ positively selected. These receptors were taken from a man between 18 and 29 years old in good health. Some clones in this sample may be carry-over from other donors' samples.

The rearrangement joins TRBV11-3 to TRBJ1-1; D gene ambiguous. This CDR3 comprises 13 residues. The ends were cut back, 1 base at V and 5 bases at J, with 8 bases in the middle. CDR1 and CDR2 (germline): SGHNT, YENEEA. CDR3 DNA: TGTGCCAGCAGCTTAGCACCTGGAACTGAAGCTTTCTTT. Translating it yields CASSLAPGTEAFF.

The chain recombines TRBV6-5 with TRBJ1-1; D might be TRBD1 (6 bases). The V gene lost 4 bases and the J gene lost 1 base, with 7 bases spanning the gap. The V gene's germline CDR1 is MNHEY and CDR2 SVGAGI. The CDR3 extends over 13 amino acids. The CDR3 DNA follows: TGTGCCAGCAGTTGGGGACAGAACACTGAAGCTTTCTTT. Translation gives CASSWGQNTEAFF.

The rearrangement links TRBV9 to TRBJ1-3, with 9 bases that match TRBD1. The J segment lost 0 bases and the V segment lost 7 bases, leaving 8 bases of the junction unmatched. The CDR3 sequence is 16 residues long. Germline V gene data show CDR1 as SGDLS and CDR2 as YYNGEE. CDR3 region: CASSRQGDASGNTIYF. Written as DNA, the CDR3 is TGTGCCAGCTCGAGACAGGGGGACGCCTCTGGAAACACCATATATTTT.

CDR3 in amino acids: CASRPSPVNEQYF. The CDR3 DNA sequence: TGTGCCAGCAGGCCTTCCCCCGTCAACGAGCAGTACTTC. The chain joins TRBV28 to TRBJ2-5; D ambiguous. The J call may be wrong; the DNA end is better matched by TRBJ2-7. The CDR3 covers 13 residues. The germline V gene has CDR1 MDHEN and CDR2 SYDVKM.

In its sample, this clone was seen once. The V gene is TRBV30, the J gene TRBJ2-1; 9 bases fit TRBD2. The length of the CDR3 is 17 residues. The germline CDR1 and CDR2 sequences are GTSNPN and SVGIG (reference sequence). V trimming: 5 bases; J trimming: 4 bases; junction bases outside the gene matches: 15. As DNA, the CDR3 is TGTGCCTGGGGTGGTGGGCGAGCGGGAGGTTCGTACAATGAGCAGTTCTTC. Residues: CAWGGGRAGGSYNEQFF.

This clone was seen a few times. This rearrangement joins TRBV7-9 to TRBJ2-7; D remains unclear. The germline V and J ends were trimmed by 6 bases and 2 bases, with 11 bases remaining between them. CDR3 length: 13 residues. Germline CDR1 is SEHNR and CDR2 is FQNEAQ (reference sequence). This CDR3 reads CASRRDNAYEQYF. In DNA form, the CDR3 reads TGTGCCAGCAGGCGCGATAACGCCTACGAGCAGTACTTC.

The CDR3 here is CATWDRGLGNTIYF. The CDR3, as DNA: TGTGCCACATGGGACAGGGGCCTTGGAAACACCATATATTTT. The V call is TRBV6-6, the J call TRBJ1-3; 10 bases are a match to TRBD1. The germline V gene encodes CDR1 MNHNY and CDR2 SVGAGI (reference sequence). After removal of 10 bases from V and 3 bases from J, the junction contained 6 bases not matched to a gene. This CDR3 has 14 amino acids.

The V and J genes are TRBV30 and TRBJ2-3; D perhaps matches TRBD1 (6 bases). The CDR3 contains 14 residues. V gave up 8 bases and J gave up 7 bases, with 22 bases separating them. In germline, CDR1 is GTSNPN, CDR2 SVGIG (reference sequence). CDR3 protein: CAGIPRGILNTQYF. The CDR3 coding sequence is TGTGCCGGGATTCCCAGGGGTATTTTAAATACGCAGTATTTT. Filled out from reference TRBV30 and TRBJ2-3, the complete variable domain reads SQTIHQWPATLVQPVGSPLSLECTVEGTSNPNLYWYRQAAGRGLQLLFYSVGIGQISSEVPQNLSASRPQDRQFILSSKKLLLSDSGFYLCAGIPRGILNTQYFGPGTRLTVL.

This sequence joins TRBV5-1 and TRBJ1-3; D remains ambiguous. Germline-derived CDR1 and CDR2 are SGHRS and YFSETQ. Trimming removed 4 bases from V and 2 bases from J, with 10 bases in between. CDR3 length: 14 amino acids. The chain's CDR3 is CASSQDVPGNTIYF. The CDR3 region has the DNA TGCGCCAGCAGCCAGGACGTACCTGGAAACACCATATATTTT.

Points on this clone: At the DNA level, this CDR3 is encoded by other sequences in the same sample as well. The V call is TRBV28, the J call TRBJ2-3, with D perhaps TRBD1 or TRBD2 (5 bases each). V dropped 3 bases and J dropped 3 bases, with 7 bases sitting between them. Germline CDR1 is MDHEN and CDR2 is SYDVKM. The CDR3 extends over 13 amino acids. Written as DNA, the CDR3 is TGTGCCAGCAGTTTGAGGGGTACAGATACGCAGTATTTT. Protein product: CASSLRGTDTQYF.

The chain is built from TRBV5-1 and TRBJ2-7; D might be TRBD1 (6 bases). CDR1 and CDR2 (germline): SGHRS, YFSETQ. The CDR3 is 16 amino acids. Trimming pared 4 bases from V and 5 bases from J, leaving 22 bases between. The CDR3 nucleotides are TGCGCCAGCAGCGTCATACCGCGGACAGATAAGAACGAGCAGTACTTC. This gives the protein CASSVIPRTDKNEQYF.

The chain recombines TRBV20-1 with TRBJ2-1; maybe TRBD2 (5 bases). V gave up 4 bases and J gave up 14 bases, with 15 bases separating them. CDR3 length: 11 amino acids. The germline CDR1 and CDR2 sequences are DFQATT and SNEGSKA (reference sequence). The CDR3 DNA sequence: TGCAGTGCTACTATCAGCGGCAAGGAGTTCTTC. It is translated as CSATISGKEFF.

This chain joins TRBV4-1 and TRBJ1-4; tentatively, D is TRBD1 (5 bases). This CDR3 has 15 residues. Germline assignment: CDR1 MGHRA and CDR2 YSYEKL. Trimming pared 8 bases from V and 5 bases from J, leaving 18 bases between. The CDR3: CASLPPGTKNEKLFF. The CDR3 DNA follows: TGCGCCAGCCTCCCACCGGGGACCAAAAATGAAAAACTGTTTTTT.

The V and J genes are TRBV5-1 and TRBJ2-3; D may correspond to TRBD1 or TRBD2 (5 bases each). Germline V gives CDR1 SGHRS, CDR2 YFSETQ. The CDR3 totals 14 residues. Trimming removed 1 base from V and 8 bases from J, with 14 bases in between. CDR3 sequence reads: CASSLRTGGGTQYF. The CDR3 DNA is TGCGCCAGCAGCTTGCGAACAGGCGGAGGTACGCAGTATTTT.

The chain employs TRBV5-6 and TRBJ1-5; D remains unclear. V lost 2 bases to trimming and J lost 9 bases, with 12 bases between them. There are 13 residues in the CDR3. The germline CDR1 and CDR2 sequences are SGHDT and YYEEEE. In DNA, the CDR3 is TGTGCCAGCAGCTTCTCGCGGCTGGGGCCCCAGCATTTT. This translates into CASSFSRLGPQHF.

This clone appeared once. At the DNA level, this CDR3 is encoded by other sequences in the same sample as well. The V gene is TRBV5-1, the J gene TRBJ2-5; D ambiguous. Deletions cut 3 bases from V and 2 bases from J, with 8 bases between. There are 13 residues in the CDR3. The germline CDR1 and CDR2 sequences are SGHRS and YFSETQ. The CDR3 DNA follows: TGCGCCAGCAGCTCAACCACTCAAGAGACCCAGTACTTC. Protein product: CASSSTTQETQYF.

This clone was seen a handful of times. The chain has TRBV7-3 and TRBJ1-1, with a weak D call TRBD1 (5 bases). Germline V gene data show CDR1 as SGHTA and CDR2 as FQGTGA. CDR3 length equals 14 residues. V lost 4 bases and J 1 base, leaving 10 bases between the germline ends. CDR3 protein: CASSYLGGNTEAFF. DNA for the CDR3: TGTGCCAGCAGCTACCTGGGGGGGAACACTGAAGCTTTCTTT.

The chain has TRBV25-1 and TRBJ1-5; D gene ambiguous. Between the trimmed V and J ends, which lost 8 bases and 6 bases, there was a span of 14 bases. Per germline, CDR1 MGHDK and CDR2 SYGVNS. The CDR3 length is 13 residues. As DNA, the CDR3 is TGTGCCAGCGCCCCTGCTGGAGGTCAGCCCCAGCATTTT. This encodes CASAPAGGQPQHF. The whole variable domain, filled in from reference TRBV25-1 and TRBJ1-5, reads EADIYQTPRYLVIGTGKKITLECSQTMGHDKMYWYQQDPGMELHLIHYSYGVNSTEKGDLSSESTVSRIRTEHFPLTLESARPSHTSQYLCASAPAGGQPQHFGDGTRLSIL.

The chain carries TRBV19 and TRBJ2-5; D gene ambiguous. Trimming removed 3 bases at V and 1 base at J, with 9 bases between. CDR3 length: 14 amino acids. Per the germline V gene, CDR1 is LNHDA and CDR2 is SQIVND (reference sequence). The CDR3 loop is CASSMGPFQETQYF. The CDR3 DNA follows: TGTGCCAGTAGTATGGGTCCGTTCCAAGAGACCCAGTACTTC.

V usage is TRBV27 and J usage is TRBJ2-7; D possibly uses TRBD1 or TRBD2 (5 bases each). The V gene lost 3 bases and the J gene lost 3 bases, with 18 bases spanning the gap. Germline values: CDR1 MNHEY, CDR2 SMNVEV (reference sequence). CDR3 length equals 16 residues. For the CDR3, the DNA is TGTGCCAGCAGTTTTTTCGGGGCCGCTAACGACTACGAGCAGTACTTC. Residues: CASSFFGAANDYEQYF.

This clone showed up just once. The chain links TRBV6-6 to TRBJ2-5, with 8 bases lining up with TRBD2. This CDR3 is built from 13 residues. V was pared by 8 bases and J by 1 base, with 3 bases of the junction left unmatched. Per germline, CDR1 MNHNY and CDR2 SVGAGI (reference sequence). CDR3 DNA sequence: TGTGCCAGCTATAGCGGGACCCAAGAGACCCAGTACTTC. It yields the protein CASYSGTQETQYF.